Listed below are T cell receptor beta chains from one sample, sequenced in a study of Graves' ophthalmopathy and Graves' hyperthyroidism. TCRdb re-called the multiplex PCR reads with MiXCR, one entry per CDR3 protein. This repertoire shows hundreds of thousands of distinct CDR3 sequences, over 40% found once; its top ten account for more than 2.5%. Source material: peripheral blood. These receptors were taken from an adult man with Graves' ophthalmopathy. The CDR3 runs from the conserved cysteine through the conserved F or W. The order of the fields is V gene, clone size, J gene, D gene, CDR3 protein, CDR3 DNA. A D gene is named only where the DNA matches it firmly. Only some rows state a clone size, as once, few, many or a class for expanded clones.

TRBV10-3	many	TRBJ1-5	NA	CAISAHRGGREHSNQPQHF	TGTGCCATCAGTGCCCACCGCGGAGGCAGGGAGCATAGCAATCAGCCCCAGCATTTT
TRBV6-1	many	TRBJ1-1	TRBD1	CASSESEGAGAFF	TGTGCCAGCAGTGAATCAGAGGGGGCCGGAGCTTTCTTT
TRBV7-8	many	TRBJ2-7	TRBD1	CASSLKGLTGEDEQYF	TGTGCCAGCAGCTTAAAGGGGTTGACAGGGGAAGACGAGCAGTACTTC
TRBV10-3	NA	TRBJ1-5	TRBD1	CASRGWTGPQHF	TGTGCCAGCAGGGGATGGACAGGGCCCCAGCATTTT
TRBV20-1	NA	TRBJ2-5	TRBD2	CSARVGRAAETQYF	TGCAGTGCTAGAGTCGGGAGGGCCGCTGAGACCCAGTACTTC
TRBV25-1	NA	TRBJ1-1	NA	CASTLERRAIEAFF	TGTGCCAGCACCCTGGAGCGACGGGCGATCGAAGCTTTCTTT
TRBV29-1	once	TRBJ2-1	NA	CSVASLVDYNEQFF	TGCAGCGTTGCTAGTCTAGTCGATTACAATGAGCAGTTCTTC
TRBV29-1	NA	TRBJ1-2	TRBD1	CSVAQGQERGYTF	TGCAGCGTTGCTCAGGGACAGGAGAGGGGCTACACCTTC
TRBV24-1	many	TRBJ1-5	NA	CATSGIESGSPQHF	TGTGCCACCAGTGGAATAGAATCGGGGTCGCCCCAGCATTTT
TRBV7-2	many	TRBJ1-1	NA	CASSLATVLNTEAFF	TGTGCCAGCAGCTTAGCCACGGTCCTGAACACTGAAGCTTTCTTT
TRBV7-2	NA	TRBJ1-2	NA	CASSSGAGLLYGYTF	TGTGCCAGCAGCTCCGGGGCAGGTCTTTTGTATGGCTACACCTTC
TRBV2	NA	TRBJ2-6	TRBD1	CASRSPAGGNTGANVLTF	TGTGCCAGCAGGTCCCCTGCAGGGGGCAATACTGGGGCCAACGTCCTGACTTTC
TRBV2	many	TRBJ2-2	TRBD2	CASRKREKDTGELFF	TGTGCCAGCAGGAAGCGGGAGAAGGACACCGGGGAGCTGTTTTTT
TRBV4-2	NA	TRBJ1-2	NA	CASSQDYGDNYGYTF	TGTGCCAGCAGCCAAGATTACGGAGATAACTATGGCTACACCTTC
TRBV12-3/TRBV12-4	few	TRBJ1-2	NA	CASSNDRNYGYTF	TGTGCCAGCAGCAACGACAGAAACTATGGCTACACCTTC
TRBV19	many	TRBJ1-5	NA	CASSIVGKYSNQPQHF	TGTGCCAGTAGTATAGTAGGCAAATATAGCAATCAGCCCCAGCATTTT
TRBV12-3/TRBV12-4	NA	TRBJ2-7	NA	CASSYSAVYEQYF	TGTGCCAGCAGTTACTCAGCAGTGTACGAGCAGTACTTC
TRBV2	few	TRBJ1-5	NA	CASSSGRGRQPQHF	TGTGCCAGCTCCAGTGGCAGGGGCCGTCAGCCCCAGCATTTT
TRBV7-2	many	TRBJ2-5	TRBD2	CASSLGRGGGETQYF	TGTGCCAGCAGCTTGGGTCGGGGGGGGGGAGAGACCCAGTACTTC
TRBV7-6	NA	TRBJ1-1	NA	CASSYHQNTEAFF	TGTGCTAGCAGCTATCATCAGAACACTGAAGCTTTCTTT